This TCR beta chain was captured by sequencing in a study of cytomegalovirus exposure and HLA in healthy donors. Notes on the study in general: In vitro, a few CMV-associated chains proved specific for CMV antigens. The authors listed approximately 150 TCR beta chains as cytomegalovirus-associated. Generally TCR sequences proved uncommon, though certain public TCRs appeared in numerous donors.

Donors came from a validation cohort of 95 to 150 subjects, distinct from the first 666-subject cohort. As to this clone: As yet, its antigen is unknown.

Unmatched junction bases numbered 5, after V lost 0 bases and J lost 7 bases. This CDR3 is 14 amino acids long. Germline CDR1 is GTSNPN and CDR2 is SVGIG (reference sequence). Sequencing used immunoSEQ multiplex PCR; TCRdb keeps in-frame clones, though not all of them. The table records approximately 280,000 clones, approximately 86% of them present only once. V is TRBV30 and J is TRBJ2-7, with 11 bases matching TRBD1. Sequencing was carried out using PBMCs. This TCR derives from a woman younger than 35 in good health and CMV-seronegative. The CDR3 region is CAWSVRDRGIEQYF. CDR3 nucleotide sequence: TGTGCCTGGAGTGTTCGGGACAGGGGGATAGAGCAGTACTTC.